Presented here are 10 T cell receptor beta chains from one specimen sequenced in a study of regulatory T cells in long-lasting Graves disease. The time point denotes: newly diagnosed GD, antithyroid drugs for less than 3 months. PBMC-derived RNA was used for the TCR library. HTBI primers from iRepertoire and Arm-PCR of CDR3 regions yielded the TCR beta libraries. TCRdb analysed the multiplex PCR reads with MiXCR anew, one entry per CDR3 protein. The repertoire holds a few hundred thousand distinct CDR3 sequences, with about 14% as singletons. In addition, the sample was reused for a study of T cells in Graves' hyperthyroidism and ophthalmopathy.

The material sequenced was peripheral blood mononuclear cells (PBMCs), taken at new diagnosis, from a patient treated with antithyroid drugs. Receptors originate from a man aged 30-40 years with Graves disease.

This clonotype came up many times. The chain has TRBV20-1 and TRBJ1-4, with unresolved D. The V end was cut by 5 bases, the J end by 3 bases, with 13 bases between. Germline loops: CDR1 DFQATT, CDR2 SNEGSKA (reference sequence). The CDR3 length is 14 residues. This CDR3 reads CSAEEEVSNEKLFF. CDR3 nucleotides: TGCAGTGCTGAAGAGGAGGTGTCTAATGAAAAACTGTTTTTT.

Written as DNA, the CDR3 is TGCGCCAGCAGCCAAGATGGCGGAACCTACGAGCAGTACTTC. Its protein product is CASSQDGGTYEQYF. This chain joins TRBV4-1 and TRBJ2-7; D gene ambiguous. The CDR3 runs to 14 residues. The ends were cut back, 0 bases at V and 2 bases at J, with 8 bases in the middle. The V gene's germline CDR1 is MGHRA and CDR2 YSYEKL.

The genes are TRBV20-1 and TRBJ2-7, with TRBD2 as a possible D gene (6 bases). This CDR3 has 13 residues. The ends were cut back, 3 bases at V and 6 bases at J, with 15 bases in the middle. Per the germline V gene, CDR1 is DFQATT and CDR2 is SNEGSKA (reference sequence). Here the CDR3 reads CSASVAVRGEQYF. CDR3 DNA: TGCAGTGCTAGCGTAGCGGTGCGGGGCGAGCAGTACTTC.

This clonotype was observed many times. One end of the junction does not line up with germline, which may come from a read error. The chain joins TRBV7-9 to TRBJ2-3; D is ambiguous. Germline CDR1 and CDR2: SEHNR and FQNEAQ (reference sequence). The CDR3 contains 12 residues. The CDR3 protein is CASSLSSGRSIF. The CDR3, as DNA: TGTGCCAGCAGCTTAAGTTCTGGAAGGAGTATTTTT.

There are many counts of this clonotype. This CDR3 reads CASSEWWTSDNEQFF. CDR3 sequence (DNA): TGTGCCAGCAGTGAATGGTGGACTAGCGACAATGAGCAGTTCTTC. V is TRBV6-1 and J is TRBJ2-1, with TRBD2 matching 9 bases. V shed 2 bases, J shed 5 bases, and the junction held 4 bases outside the gene matches. The CDR3 extends over 15 amino acids. Per the germline V gene, CDR1 is MNHNS and CDR2 is SASEGT.

This clonotype has only a few counts. The J gene is TRBJ2-7, the V gene TRBV30; a weak D match, TRBD1 (6 bases). Trimming cost V 4 bases and J 1 base, with 8 bases left between them. CDR1 is GTSNPN, CDR2 SVGIG, per germline (reference sequence). The CDR3 has 12 residues. The CDR3 loop reads CAWNRDSYEQYF. The CDR3 region has the DNA TGTGCCTGGAACAGGGATTCCTACGAGCAGTACTTC.

The chain links TRBV4-2 to TRBJ2-1; possibly TRBD1 or TRBD2 for D (5 bases each). Per the germline V gene, CDR1 is LGHNA and CDR2 is YNFKEQ. V lost 1 base, J lost 5 bases, and 12 bases lay in between. The CDR3 has 15 amino acids. The CDR3 DNA reads TGTGCCAGCAGCCAAGCCCACCTGGGGGACAATGAGCAGTTCTTC. Residues: CASSQAHLGDNEQFF.

In its sample, this clonotype was seen a few times. V usage is TRBV19 and J usage is TRBJ2-2; 9 bases are shared with TRBD1. The CDR3 is made up of 15 amino acids. V lost 6 bases and J lost 7; bases outside the gene matches: 9. Germline-derived CDR1 and CDR2 are LNHDA and SQIVND (reference sequence). The CDR3 protein is CASRDRGKQIGELFF. DNA of the CDR3: TGTGCCAGTAGGGACAGGGGAAAGCAGATCGGGGAGCTGTTTTTT.

This clonotype has ten or more counts. The chain carries TRBV12-3 or TRBV12-4 and TRBJ1-4; D is perhaps TRBD1 (5 bases). The CDR3 is 12 amino acids. V shed 4 bases and J shed 10 bases, with 10 bases lying between them. Here the CDR3 DNA reads TGTGCCAGCAGTTACCGGGGGGTAAAACTGTTTTTT. This gives the protein CASSYRGVKLFF.

In its sample, this clonotype was seen many times. The CDR3 coding sequence is TGTGCCAGCAGCCCTGACAGGCCGGGTACGCAGTATTTT. Amino acid sequence: CASSPDRPGTQYF. The chain joins TRBV7-9 to TRBJ2-3; D perhaps matches TRBD1 (6 bases). Germline loops: CDR1 SEHNR, CDR2 FQNEAQ (reference sequence). V shed 5 bases and J shed 8 bases, with 14 bases lying between them. This CDR3 region has 13 residues.